The 32 T cell receptor beta chains presented below share a single source sample, sequenced in a study of blood T cells in healthy people across ages. A second PCR of 7 to 11 cycles used a sample-barcoded 5' primer and a J-beta primer mix. TCRdb used MiXCR to reprocess the 5' RACE reads, holding one entry per CDR3 protein. The table records over a million distinct CDR3 sequences, under 45% of them present only once. Sequenced: blood. Every receptor here comes from a woman between 55 and 75 years old in good health.

The chain joins TRBV12-3 or TRBV12-4 to TRBJ1-2; the D gene is possibly TRBD1 (6 bases). Trimming took off 6 bases at V and 7 bases at J, with 15 bases between the two ends. The CDR3 totals 13 residues. The CDR3, as DNA: TGTGCCAGCAGACCCACAGGGTTAGGTGGCTACACCTTC. As protein: CASRPTGLGGYTF.

The chain has TRBV10-3 and TRBJ2-1; maybe TRBD2 (5 bases). TRBJ2-7 matches the DNA end more closely, so the J call is doubtful. CDR3 size: 14 residues. From germline, CDR1 is ENHRY and CDR2 SYGVKD. The CDR3 sequence is CAISESEGYNEQYF. CDR3 DNA: TGTGCCATCAGTGAAAGCGAGGGCTACAATGAGCAGTACTTC.

The V call is TRBV4-2, the J call TRBJ1-4, with 9 nucleotides matching TRBD1. This CDR3 has 16 residues. J was trimmed by 10 bases and V by 5 bases; bases with no gene match: 14. Germline V gene data show CDR1 as LGHNA and CDR2 as YNFKEQ. DNA for the CDR3: TGTGCCAGCAGCGAAGCCGGGACAGGGTTAGTAGCAAAACTGTTTTTT. This gives the protein CASSEAGTGLVAKLFF.

V usage is TRBV5-5 and J usage is TRBJ2-1; 9 bases are shared with TRBD2. Germline V CDR1 and CDR2: SGHKS, YYEKEE (reference sequence). The J segment lost 6 bases and the V segment lost 0 bases, leaving 7 bases of the junction unmatched. The CDR3 is made up of 16 amino acids. The CDR3 here is CASSLVAGGPINEQFF. In nucleotides, the CDR3 is TGTGCCAGCAGCTTGGTTGCGGGAGGGCCTATCAATGAGCAGTTCTTC.

The chain combines TRBV28 with TRBJ2-1, with TRBD2 identical over 8 bases. The tail of the sequence fits TRBJ2-7 better, so the J call may be wrong. Germline CDR1 MDHEN, CDR2 SYDVKM. The CDR3 runs 15 residues. This chain's CDR3 is CASRLAGISYNEQYF. The DNA for the CDR3 is TGTGCCAGCAGGTTAGCGGGGATCTCCTACAATGAGCAGTACTTC.

Details on this clonotype: An end of the junction does not agree with germline; a read error may underlie this. The CDR3: CANSLESLAGPWNNEQFF. The CDR3 region has the DNA TGTGCCAACAGCTTAGAGAGTCTAGCGGGACCTTGGAACAATGAGCAGTTCTTC. The gene calls are TRBV7-6 and TRBJ2-1; 9 bases match TRBD2. The germline V gene has CDR1 SGHVS and CDR2 FNYEAQ. The CDR3 consists of 18 residues.

The chain joins TRBV7-9 to TRBJ2-1; 13 nucleotides align to TRBD2. The trim removed 6 bases at V and 4 bases at J, leaving 9 bases unmatched. The CDR3 is made up of 17 amino acids. Germline V gene sequence: CDR1 SEHNR, CDR2 FQNEAQ (reference sequence). CDR3 sequence: CASRHGTSGDKYNEQFF. The CDR3 DNA is TGTGCCAGCAGACACGGGACTAGCGGGGATAAATACAATGAGCAGTTCTTC.

Remarks on this clonotype: Given a much more abundant clone one base away, this may be a read error. The chain employs TRBV10-3 and TRBJ2-7, with D perhaps being TRBD1 or TRBD2 (5 bases each). The CDR3 is made up of 13 amino acids. V lost 4 bases and J 2 bases, leaving 9 bases between the germline ends. Germline assignment: CDR1 ENHRY and CDR2 SYGVKD. CDR3 sequence (DNA): TGTGCCATCAGTGGGGGGACCACCTACGAGCAGTACTTC. Translated, it gives CAISGGTTYEQYF.

The chain joins TRBV27 to TRBJ2-7; TRBD1 agrees at 7 bases. Germline lookup yields CDR1 MNHEY and CDR2 SMNVEV (reference sequence). The CDR3 length is 16 residues. Trimming cost V 5 bases and J 0 bases; bases outside gene matches: 10. The CDR3, as DNA: TGTGCCAGCAGTCCACGACCGGGACAGCGCTCCTACGAGCAGTACTTC. It specifies CASSPRPGQRSYEQYF.

This clonotype appeared a few times. The rearrangement joins TRBV5-1 to TRBJ2-7, with D tentatively TRBD1 (5 bases). CDR1 SGHRS and CDR2 YFSETQ come from the germline V gene. CDR3 length equals 15 residues. V was cut by 1 base and J by 2 bases, with 13 bases left in between. Written as DNA, the CDR3 is TGCGCCAGCAGCTTGCGGCAGGGAATGCCCTACGAGCAGTACTTC. Translating gives CASSLRQGMPYEQYF. Using reference TRBV5-1 and TRBJ2-7 for the parts outside the CDR3, the full variable domain is KAGVTQTPRYLIKTRGQQVTLSCSPISGHRSVSWYQQTPGQGLQFLFEYFSETQRNKGNFPGRFSGRQFSNSRSEMNVSTLELGDSALYLCASSLRQGMPYEQYFGPGTRLTVT.

The chain joins TRBV20-1 to TRBJ2-7, with unresolved D. Germline CDR1 reads DFQATT; CDR2 reads SNEGSKA (reference sequence). CDR3 length: 15 residues. Trimming took off 3 bases at V and 3 bases at J, with 18 bases between the two ends. The CDR3 reads CSASGDSNLYYEQYF. The DNA for the CDR3 is TGCAGTGCTAGCGGAGACTCTAACCTTTACTACGAGCAGTACTTC.

J is TRBJ2-1 and V is TRBV3-1, with 8 bases lining up with TRBD1. CDR1 and CDR2 (germline): LGHDT, YNNKEL (reference sequence). V lost 4 bases and J lost 2; bases outside the gene matches: 7. This CDR3 spans 16 amino acids. The CDR3 bases are TGTGCCAGCAGCCGAGCCGGGACAGGCCCCTACAATGAGCAGTTCTTC. It translates to CASSRAGTGPYNEQFF.

The chain has TRBV9 and TRBJ1-2; D remains ambiguous. CDR3 length: 14 amino acids. Between the trimmed V and J ends, which lost 5 bases and 4 bases, there was a span of 15 bases. CDR1 and CDR2 (germline): SGDLS, YYNGEE. The CDR3 spells CASRSGGEGYGYTF. The CDR3 DNA follows: TGTGCCAGCAGGTCAGGCGGCGAGGGCTATGGCTACACCTTC.

The chain joins TRBV5-1 to TRBJ2-3; 7 bases agree with TRBD1. V trimming: 4 bases; J trimming: 0 bases; junction bases outside the gene matches: 5. This CDR3 spans 15 amino acids. Germline CDR1 and CDR2: SGHRS and YFSETQ. The CDR3 reads CASSRTGPSTDTQYF. As DNA, the CDR3 is TGCGCCAGCAGCAGGACAGGTCCGAGCACAGATACGCAGTATTTT.

The chain uses TRBV27 and TRBJ2-4; 8 bases map to TRBD2. The last part of the DNA fits TRBJ2-5 better; the J call may be wrong. Germline CDR1 reads MNHEY; CDR2 reads SMNVEV (reference sequence). CDR3 length equals 15 residues. The CDR3: CASRSKRERVETQYF. Here the CDR3 DNA reads TGTGCCAGCAGATCAAAGCGGGAGAGGGTAGAGACCCAGTACTTC.

This chain links TRBV6-2 or TRBV6-3 with TRBJ2-1; no firm D call. The J call may be faulty, since TRBJ2-7 better matches the DNA end. There are 17 residues in the CDR3. CDR1 is MNHEY, CDR2 SVGEGT, per germline. The CDR3 sequence is CASSYSALGPSYNEQYF. CDR3 DNA sequence: TGTGCCAGCAGTTACTCTGCCCTCGGTCCTTCCTACAATGAGCAGTACTTC.

This chain uses TRBV7-6 with TRBJ2-7, with D perhaps matching TRBD2 (6 bases). In germline, CDR1 is SGHVS, CDR2 FNYEAQ. V lost 2 bases, J lost 1 base, and 15 bases lay in between. CDR3 size: 16 residues. CDR3 region: CASSLLLGDLSYEQYF. The CDR3 region has the DNA TGTGCCAGCAGCTTACTCCTAGGGGACTTATCCTACGAGCAGTACTTC. The entire variable domain, with the rest obtained from reference TRBV7-6 and TRBJ2-7, is as follows: GAGVSQSPRYKVTKRGQDVALRCDPISGHVSLYWYRQALGQGPEFLTYFNYEAQQDKSGLPNDRFSAERPEGSISTLTIQRTEQRDSAMYRCASSLLLGDLSYEQYFGPGTRLTVT.

This clonotype has at least ten counts. The rearrangement uses TRBV29-1 and TRBJ2-7; TRBD2 matches at 7 bases. The CDR3 contains 13 residues. V was clipped by 4 bases and J by 2 bases; unmatched bases: 5. Germline loops: CDR1 SQVTM, CDR2 ANQGSEA. The CDR3 spells CSVVRDYPYEQYF. Here the CDR3 DNA reads TGCAGCGTTGTCCGGGACTACCCCTACGAGCAGTACTTC.

This clonotype was observed a single time. The chain carries TRBV20-1 and TRBJ2-3; TRBD2 agrees at 11 bases. Germline V gene sequence: CDR1 DFQATT, CDR2 SNEGSKA (reference sequence). CDR3 size: 14 residues. Unmatched junction bases numbered 4, after V lost 6 bases and J lost 2 bases. The CDR3 loop is CSALAGGPTDTQYF. In nucleotides, the CDR3 is TGCAGTGCCCTAGCGGGAGGCCCCACAGATACGCAGTATTTT.

In regard to this clonotype: The junction shows a germline mismatch at one end, possibly a read error. The V gene is TRBV20-1, the J gene TRBJ1-4, with 9 bases that match TRBD1. The V gene's germline CDR1 is DFQATT and CDR2 SNEGSKA (reference sequence). There are 15 residues in the CDR3. In DNA, the CDR3 is TGCAGTGCCAGAGTCTGGGACAGGGAGGGTGAAAAACTGTTTTTT. It codes for CSARVWDREGEKLFF.

The chain has TRBV6-1 and TRBJ2-7, with 9 bases lining up with TRBD1. There are 15 residues in the CDR3. CDR1 and CDR2 (germline): MNHNS, SASEGT. Trimming removed 1 base from V and 7 bases from J; junction bases left unmatched: 8. CDR3 region: CASSEVGTGPREQYF. The CDR3 DNA is TGTGCCAGCAGTGAAGTGGGGACAGGGCCGAGGGAGCAGTACTTC.

The chain is built from TRBV6-2 or TRBV6-3 and TRBJ1-3; TRBD1 agrees at 10 bases. Per the germline V gene, CDR1 is MNHEY and CDR2 is SVGEGT. This CDR3 contains 17 residues. V lost 7 bases and J lost 0; bases outside the gene matches: 9. CDR3: CASTVPGQGNSGNTIYF. CDR3 nucleotide sequence: TGTGCCAGCACCGTCCCGGGACAGGGGAACTCTGGAAACACCATATATTTT.

In its sample, this clonotype was seen many times. V usage is TRBV20-1 and J usage is TRBJ2-7, with TRBD2 matching 13 bases. Losses at the gene ends were 6 bases for V and 7 bases for J; bases not matched to a gene: 9. CDR1 and CDR2 from the germline V gene are DFQATT and SNEGSKA (reference sequence). CDR3 length: 14 residues. The CDR3, as DNA: TGCAGTGCAAGCGGGTCGGGACTAGCGGGAGAGCAGTACTTC. Protein sequence: CSASGSGLAGEQYF.

The genes are TRBV24-1 and TRBJ2-7; TRBD1 aligns across 8 bases. The V and J ends lost 1 base and 0 bases, in that order; junction bases with no gene match: 7. CDR3 length: 17 residues. The germline gives CDR1 KGHDR, CDR2 SFDVKD. CDR3 region: CATSDFPLDRGSYEQYF. In DNA form, the CDR3 reads TGTGCCACCAGTGATTTCCCCCTTGACAGGGGCTCCTACGAGCAGTACTTC.

The chain joins TRBV20-1 to TRBJ2-5, with D uncertain. Germline V gene sequence: CDR1 DFQATT, CDR2 SNEGSKA (reference sequence). Trimming stripped 0 bases from V and 8 bases from J, with 10 bases between. The CDR3 has 12 residues. This CDR3 is CSARDTNPTQYF. CDR3 DNA: TGCAGTGCTAGAGACACGAATCCAACCCAGTACTTC.

The sample holds one count of this clonotype. The chain employs TRBV20-1 and TRBJ1-6; D may be TRBD1 (5 bases). Looked up from germline, CDR1 is DFQATT and CDR2 is SNEGSKA (reference sequence). V gave up 3 bases and J gave up 0 bases, with 15 bases separating them. The CDR3 runs 17 residues. The CDR3 DNA is TGCAGTGCTAGGGAAGGACATCGGAGCTCCTATAATTCACCCCTCCACTTT. It is translated as CSAREGHRSSYNSPLHF.

This rearrangement joins TRBV5-1 to TRBJ1-1; possible D gene TRBD1, 5 bases. Germline V gives CDR1 SGHRS, CDR2 YFSETQ. This CDR3 contains 14 residues. Trimming took 2 bases from V and 4 from J, leaving 12 bases between them. The CDR3 DNA reads as TGCGCCAGCAGCTTTTCTGTGGGGGGCACTGAAGCTTTCTTT. This sequence encodes CASSFSVGGTEAFF.

The chain uses TRBV5-1 and TRBJ2-3; TRBD2 aligns across 7 bases. The V gene's germline CDR1 is SGHRS and CDR2 YFSETQ. The trim removed 4 bases at V and 4 bases at J, leaving 6 bases unmatched. The CDR3 loop spans 14 amino acids. The CDR3 sequence: CASSAGLPSDTQYF. For the CDR3, the DNA is TGCGCCAGCAGCGCGGGACTACCATCAGATACGCAGTATTTT.

This clonotype has just a few counts. The rearrangement uses TRBV20-1 and TRBJ1-2; 7 nucleotides align to TRBD1. Trimming at V came to 3 bases and at J to 7 bases, leaving 14 bases not matched to a gene. The CDR3 is made up of 15 amino acids. Germline V gene lookup returns CDR1 DFQATT and CDR2 SNEGSKA (reference sequence). CDR3 region: CSASQERGGAGGYTF. Here the CDR3 DNA reads TGCAGTGCTAGCCAGGAAAGAGGGGGCGCCGGTGGCTACACCTTC.

Only a few counts were recorded for this clonotype. Here the CDR3 reads CASSPRLDRPLSYEQYF. The CDR3 bases are TGTGCCAGCTCACCACGTCTCGACAGACCCCTGTCCTACGAGCAGTACTTC. The V and J genes are TRBV18 and TRBJ2-7; TRBD1 is a possible D gene (5 bases). Trimming left V 1 base short and J 1 base short, with 17 bases between. Germline V gene lookup returns CDR1 KGHSH and CDR2 LQKENI. CDR3 length equals 17 residues.

As DNA, the CDR3 is TGTGCCAGCAGCAAGCTAGCGGGGGGATACTACGAGCAGTACTTC. Translated, it gives CASSKLAGGYYEQYF. The genes are TRBV25-1 and TRBJ2-7; 11 bases fit TRBD2. Germline values: CDR1 MGHDK, CDR2 SYGVNS. V lost 6 bases, J lost 3 bases, and 7 bases stayed unmatched. There are 15 residues in the CDR3.

The rearrangement links TRBV2 to TRBJ1-2; 10 bases align to TRBD1. Germline CDR1 reads SNHLY; CDR2 reads FYNNEI. The CDR3 contains 14 residues. V lost 6 bases and J lost 8; bases outside the gene matches: 9. CDR3 coding DNA: TGTGCCAGCAGCCCCGCCGGGACAGGGGTCGGCTACACCTTC. This translates into CASSPAGTGVGYTF.